This T cell receptor beta chain was sequenced in a study of blood T cell repertoires in COVID-19. Study at large: The analysed material was cDNA or gDNA that came from T cells, B-cell-depleted T cells, or PBMCs.

As handled by the study authors: Reference gene primer amplification yielded estimated nucleated cell counts. The protocol was immunoSEQ multiplex PCR, while the TCRdb copy is restricted to in-frame clones and leaves out a portion. That table gives V, J and clone size, and the DNA gave D and trimming. The table shows about 250,000 clones, with 85% to 90% occurring only once. The V gene end was trimmed by 2 bases and the J gene end by 3 bases; junction bases not matched to a gene: 2. This CDR3 is 14 amino acids long. CDR1 and CDR2 from the germline V gene are SGHNT and YYREEE (reference sequence). Enrolled through a virtual design, the participants were between roughly 18 and 90 years of age and came from under 25 US areas. Cohorts were determined from participant-reported clinical history.

The rearrangement uses TRBV5-4 and TRBJ2-4; 7 nucleotides match TRBD1. The source material was PBMCs or T cells enriched from blood (not recorded which). The sequence was collected from a woman younger than 35 who had recovered from COVID-19. The CDR3 coding sequence is TGTGCCAGCAGCTTCCAGGGGGACAAAAACATTCAGTACTTC. It yields the protein CASSFQGDKNIQYF.